This is a list of T cell receptor beta chains from one sample in a study of blood T cells in healthy people across ages. From the 5' RACE reads, TCRdb called clonotypes with MiXCR, one entry per CDR3 protein. The repertoire holds about 1.7 million distinct CDR3 sequences, with 28% as singletons. The specimen sequenced was blood. The receptors were sampled from a woman aged 25 to 39 in good health. The CDR3 runs from the conserved cysteine through the conserved F or W. D genes are given only for firm matches. Expanded clones are given a class, and other clones once, few, many or no size at all.

TRBJ2-3,NA,TRBV7-3,TRBD2,CASSLVIAGGPGDTQYF,TGTGCCAGCAGCTTAGTGATAGCGGGGGGGCCGGGAGATACGCAGTATTTT
TRBJ1-4,NA,TRBV5-1,NA,CASSLAKGSNEKLFF,TGCGCCAGCAGCTTGGCCAAGGGATCTAATGAAAAACTGTTTTTT
TRBJ1-4,many,TRBV6-6,TRBD1,CASSQGQGGEKLFF,TGTGCCAGCAGTCAGGGACAGGGGGGTGAAAAACTGTTTTTT
TRBJ2-1,NA,TRBV10-3,TRBD2,CAISEKSWEREQVEQFF,TGTGCCATCAGTGAGAAGTCGTGGGAGCGGGAGCAGGTTGAGCAGTTCTTC
TRBJ2-3,NA,TRBV9,TRBD2,CASSVTSGGEADTQYF,TGTGCCAGCAGCGTGACTAGCGGGGGGGAGGCAGATACGCAGTATTTT
TRBJ2-7,many,TRBV27,NA,CAIGRFSYEQYF,TGTGCCATCGGACGGTTTTCCTACGAGCAGTACTTC
TRBJ2-1,few,TRBV9,NA,CASSVNGGRKFF,TGTGCCAGCAGCGTAAATGGGGGGCGGAAGTTCTTC
TRBJ1-2,NA,TRBV5-1,NA,CASSFKDVNYGYTF,TGCGCCAGCAGCTTCAAGGACGTTAACTATGGCTACACCTTC
TRBJ2-7,many,TRBV29-1,NA,CSSASMWGEQYF,TGCAGCTCAGCCAGTATGTGGGGCGAGCAGTACTTC
TRBJ2-1,NA,TRBV12-3/TRBV12-4,NA,CASSRGAAGSYNEQCF,TGTGCCAGCAGCCGCGGGGCAGCGGGCTCCTACAATGAGCAGTGCTTC
TRBJ2-5,many,TRBV7-9,NA,CASSPSGQGEETQYF,TGTGCCAGCAGCCCCAGTGGGCAGGGAGAAGAGACCCAGTACTTC
TRBJ2-7,few,TRBV20-1,NA,CSARGRTGTPLSYEQYF,TGCAGTGCTAGAGGTCGAACAGGGACACCCTTATCCTACGAGCAGTACTTC
TRBJ2-5,many,TRBV20-1,NA,CSARGPGETQYF,TGCAGTGCTAGGGGACCCGGGGAGACCCAGTACTTC
TRBJ2-7,few,TRBV18,NA,CATRGVSGEQYF,TGTGCCACGCGGGGCGTCTCGGGGGAGCAGTACTTC
TRBJ2-1,NA,TRBV6-1,TRBD2,CASSKTSGSRGSSYNEQFF,TGTGCCAGCAGTAAGACTAGCGGGAGTCGGGGGAGCTCCTACAATGAGCAGTTCTTC
TRBJ2-5,few,TRBV10-2,TRBD1,CASREGTGGETQYF,TGCGCCAGCAGGGAAGGGACAGGCGGAGAGACCCAGTACTTC
TRBJ2-7,NA,TRBV28,NA,CASSFQTYSYEQYF,TGTGCCAGCAGTTTCCAAACGTACTCCTACGAGCAGTACTTC
TRBJ2-5,NA,TRBV20-1,NA,CSASLTGDFAQETQYF,TGCAGTGCTAGTCTTACAGGGGACTTTGCCCAAGAGACCCAGTACTTC
TRBJ1-2,NA,TRBV7-2,NA,CASSLDSYYDYTF,TGTGCCAGCAGCTTGGACAGTTACTATGACTACACCTTC
TRBJ1-2,NA,TRBV9,TRBD1,CASSVAGQGAHQGYTF,TGTGCCAGCAGCGTAGCAGGACAGGGGGCGCATCAAGGCTACACCTTC
TRBJ1-1,NA,TRBV29-1,NA,CSDMWGEDTEAFF,TGCAGCGACATGTGGGGGGAGGACACTGAAGCTTTCTTT
TRBJ2-1,few,TRBV15,TRBD1,CTTSRGGRERSYNEQFF,TGTACCACCAGCAGAGGGGGCAGGGAACGATCCTACAATGAGCAGTTCTTC
TRBJ1-5,few,TRBV12-3/TRBV12-4,NA,CASTPTGREPQHF,TGTGCCAGCACGCCTACGGGCCGGGAGCCCCAGCATTTT
TRBJ2-7,NA,TRBV9,NA,CASSVVTRGEQYF,TGTGCCAGCAGCGTAGTCACTAGAGGCGAGCAGTACTTC
TRBJ2-7,many,TRBV28,TRBD1,CASSSRTGERQYF,TGTGCCAGCAGTTCACGGACAGGGGAACGACAGTACTTC
TRBJ2-1,NA,TRBV9,TRBD2,CASSDPRSGGLYNEQFF,TGTGCCAGCAGTGACCCAAGAAGCGGGGGCTTATACAATGAGCAGTTCTTC
TRBJ2-4,many,TRBV5-1,TRBD2,CASSLPSGVAKNIQYF,TGCGCCAGCAGCTTGCCTAGCGGAGTAGCCAAAAACATTCAGTACTTC
TRBJ2-7,few,TRBV7-2,NA,CASSLGPPSEQYF,TGTGCCAGCAGCTTGGGGCCCCCCAGCGAGCAGTACTTC
TRBJ2-5,many,TRBV12-3/TRBV12-4,NA,CASGGGPSETQYF,TGTGCCTCAGGAGGGGGGCCGAGTGAGACCCAGTACTTC
TRBJ1-2,NA,TRBV7-9,NA,CASSLAREGPYGYTF,TGTGCCAGCAGCTTAGCGCGGGAGGGGCCCTATGGCTACACCTTC
TRBJ2-3,NA,TRBV9,NA,CASSSSRRGRTDTQYF,TGTGCCAGCAGCTCAAGTCGGAGGGGGCGCACAGATACGCAGTATTTT
TRBJ1-4,NA,TRBV2,TRBD1,CASSEESGTGVGTNEKLFF,TGTGCCAGCAGCGAAGAATCCGGGACAGGGGTTGGTACTAATGAAAAACTGTTTTTT
TRBJ2-3,NA,TRBV28,NA,CASRRAGTDTQYF,TGTGCCAGCAGACGAGCGGGCACAGATACGCAGTATTTT
TRBJ2-7,NA,TRBV20-1,TRBD2,CSARDPAGGNEQYF,TGCAGTGCTAGGGACCCAGCGGGAGGTAACGAGCAGTACTTC
TRBJ2-1,NA,TRBV24-1,TRBD2,CVTGAGDEQFF,TGTGTCACCGGGGCGGGAGATGAGCAGTTCTTC
TRBJ1-6,NA,TRBV6-6,NA,CASSYRGGGGGNSPLHF,TGTGCCAGCAGTTACCGTGGGGGGGGAGGGGGTAATTCACCCCTCCACTTT
TRBJ1-2,NA,TRBV20-1,TRBD1,CSAREDREDGYTF,TGCAGTGCTAGAGAAGACAGGGAGGACGGCTACACCTTC
TRBJ2-1,NA,TRBV7-2,NA,CASSHPGGEQFF,TGTGCCAGCAGCCACCCGGGTGGCGAGCAGTTCTTC
TRBJ2-7,few,TRBV7-9,NA,CASSLLTGDYEQYF,TGTGCCAGCAGCTTACTAACGGGGGACTACGAGCAGTACTTC
TRBJ1-2,few,TRBV5-1,NA,CASSYTGLETGYYGYTF,TGCGCCAGCAGCTACACCGGTCTCGAAACAGGGTACTATGGCTACACCTTC
TRBJ1-1,NA,TRBV7-7,NA,CASSPRQKAFF,TGTGCCAGCAGCCCCCGACAGAAAGCTTTCTTT